One and the same sample provided the 21 T cell receptor beta chains below, sequenced in a study of OX40 agonist ivuxolimab in advanced cancers. Clones were read by immunoSEQ multiplex PCR, and TCRdb kept only the in-frame ones, dropping some. Here the sample spans around 67,000 clones, over 75% being singletons. Specimen: CD4+ or CD8+ T cells sorted from blood, collected in a trial of the OX40 agonist ivuxolimab. These receptors all come from an adult with an advanced solid tumor such as melanoma, head and neck, liver or kidney cancer.

This clone was seen more than once but under ten times. The chain recombines TRBV19 with TRBJ1-1; 9 nucleotides line up with TRBD1. The junction had 2 bases not matched to a gene; V was cut back by 9 bases and J by 3 bases. Looked up from germline, CDR1 is LNHDA and CDR2 is SQIVND (reference sequence). This CDR3 has 12 amino acids. This chain's CDR3 is CASGTGYTEAFF. In nucleotides, the CDR3 is TGTGCCAGCGGGACAGGGTACACTGAAGCTTTCTTT.

The chain recombines TRBV21-1 with TRBJ2-7; the tabulated D call, TRBD2, remains unverified against the DNA. TRBV21-1 is tagged as a pseudogene. This CDR3 has 23 residues. CDR3 coding DNA: TGTGCCAGGGGGGATAACGGGAAAAGAAGGATTTGCGGGGTAATAACCCTCTCCTACGAGCAGTACGTC. Residues: CARGDNGKRRICGVITLSYEQYV.

The chain joins TRBV5-1 to TRBJ1-1; D gene uncertain. Germline V gene data show CDR1 as SGHRS and CDR2 as YFSETQ. This CDR3 has 13 amino acids. V gave up 5 bases and J gave up 0 bases, with 8 bases separating them. The CDR3 DNA is TGCGCCAGCAGTGTACAAATGAACACTGAAGCTTTCTTT. Residues: CASSVQMNTEAFF. Based on the CDR3 plus reference TRBV5-1 and TRBJ1-1, the full variable domain is KAGVTQTPRYLIKTRGQQVTLSCSPISGHRSVSWYQQTPGQGLQFLFEYFSETQRNKGNFPGRFSGRQFSNSRSEMNVSTLELGDSALYLCASSVQMNTEAFFGQGTRLTVV.

This clone appeared a few times. This rearrangement joins TRBV7-9 to TRBJ2-7, with 7 bases that match TRBD1. V lost 0 bases to trimming and J lost 3 bases; unmatched junction nucleotides: 8. Germline values: CDR1 SEHNR, CDR2 FQNEAQ (reference sequence). The CDR3 length is 16 residues. The CDR3, as DNA: TGTGCCAGCAGCTTAGCGAGGGGGCTACAGGGCTACGAGCAGTACGTC. Amino acids: CASSLARGLQGYEQYV.

V and J are TRBV27 and TRBJ2-1, with D maybe TRBD2 (5 bases). The CDR3 is made up of 13 amino acids. Germline CDR1 reads MNHEY; CDR2 reads SMNVEV (reference sequence). V was cut by 6 bases and J by 3 bases, with 9 bases left in between. The CDR3 loop is CASRPSLYNEQFF. In DNA, the CDR3 is TGTGCCAGCAGGCCTAGCCTCTACAATGAGCAGTTCTTC.

The chain combines TRBV10-3 with TRBJ1-1; no firm D call. CDR1 is ENHRY, CDR2 SYGVKD, per germline. CDR3 length: 18 amino acids. Between the trimmed V and J ends, which lost 3 bases and 0 bases, there was a span of 20 bases. CDR3 in amino acids: CAISDRLGPDLMNTEAFF. The CDR3 nucleotides read TGTGCCATCAGTGATCGATTAGGTCCGGACCTTATGAACACTGAAGCTTTCTTT.

This rearrangement joins TRBV5-8 to TRBJ2-7; tentatively, D is TRBD1 or TRBD2 (5 bases each). This CDR3 region has 13 residues. V lost 1 base and J 4 bases, leaving 9 bases between the germline ends. Germline V lookup: CDR1 SGHTS, CDR2 YDEGEE. CDR3 protein: CASSLTGGYEQYF. The CDR3 DNA follows: TGTGCCAGCAGCTTGACTGGGGGTTACGAGCAGTACTTC.

This chain links TRBV5-1 with TRBJ2-1; tentative D call: TRBD1 (5 bases). CDR1 is SGHRS, CDR2 YFSETQ, per germline. The CDR3 consists of 14 residues. V gave up 0 bases and J gave up 4 bases, with 8 bases separating them. The CDR3 is CASSLGDRYNEQFF. As DNA, the CDR3 is TGCGCCAGCAGCTTGGGCGACAGATACAATGAGCAGTTCTTC.

This clone is classed as large. DNA of the CDR3: TGCAGTGCTTCGAATGGTAGGGAAGCTTTCTTT. This sequence encodes CSASNGREAFF. The V and J genes are TRBV20-1 and TRBJ1-1; D gene ambiguous. From germline, CDR1 is DFQATT and CDR2 SNEGSKA (reference sequence). V dropped 5 bases and J dropped 8 bases, with 12 bases sitting between them. CDR3 length equals 11 residues.

This clone was counted only a few times. This chain links TRBV2 with TRBJ1-4; D uncertain. Trimming removed 5 bases from V and 4 bases from J, with 8 bases in between. The CDR3 contains 13 residues. Germline V CDR1 and CDR2: SNHLY, FYNNEI. The CDR3 is CASSWTDNEKLFF. DNA for the CDR3: TGTGCCAGCAGTTGGACCGATAATGAAAAACTGTTTTTT.

This CDR3 reads CASSQGAGNYGYTF. The CDR3 region has the DNA TGCGCCAGCAGCCAAGGGGCAGGAAACTATGGCTACACCTTC. The chain is built from TRBV5-1 and TRBJ1-2; maybe TRBD1 (5 bases). CDR3 length equals 14 residues. In germline, CDR1 is SGHRS, CDR2 YFSETQ. V shed 4 bases and J shed 2 bases, with 12 bases lying between them.

This chain joins TRBV5-6 and TRBJ2-7; D is uncertain. This CDR3 is built from 14 residues. Trimming removed 4 bases at V and 6 bases at J, with 17 bases between. Per the germline V gene, CDR1 is SGHDT and CDR2 is YYEEEE. The CDR3 here is CASSRTLLVPEQYV. In DNA form, the CDR3 reads TGTGCCAGCAGCCGGACCCTATTGGTTCCCGAGCAGTACGTC.

The chain recombines TRBV6-5 with TRBJ2-6, with D maybe TRBD1 (5 bases). The germline V gene has CDR1 MNHEY and CDR2 SVGAGI. The CDR3 is 16 residues long. Trimming removed 4 bases from V and 0 bases from J, with 10 bases in between. In nucleotides, the CDR3 is TGTGCCAGCAGTTCCGACAGCACCTCTGGGGCCAACGTCCTGACTTTC. Its protein product is CASSSDSTSGANVLTF.

Comment on this clone: The sample holds other DNA sequences that translate to the same CDR3. The rearrangement links TRBV20-1 to TRBJ1-2; D gene uncertain. The ends were cut back, 0 bases at V and 9 bases at J, with 8 bases in the middle. The CDR3 contains 11 residues. From germline, CDR1 is DFQATT and CDR2 SNEGSKA (reference sequence). CDR3: CSAREDGSYTF. DNA for the CDR3: TGCAGTGCTAGAGAGGACGGAAGCTACACCTTC.

The chain couples TRBV28 to TRBJ2-7, with 8 nucleotides matching TRBD2. V lost 5 bases, J lost 0 bases, and 9 bases stayed unmatched. The CDR3 is 16 amino acids. Germline assignment: CDR1 MDHEN and CDR2 SYDVKM. The CDR3 sequence is CASSLELAASSYEQYF. In nucleotides, the CDR3 is TGTGCCAGCAGTCTAGAACTAGCGGCCAGCTCCTACGAGCAGTACTTC.

The chain couples TRBV19 to TRBJ1-5; D may be TRBD1 (6 bases). In germline, CDR1 is LNHDA, CDR2 SQIVND (reference sequence). With 2 bases removed from V and 0 bases from J, the gap between germline ends came to 14 bases. This CDR3 is 17 amino acids long. Here the CDR3 reads CASSISLAGVSNQPQHF. The CDR3 nucleotides are TGTGCCAGTAGTATATCCCTAGCAGGGGTTAGCAATCAGCCCCAGCATTTT. Full variable domain (outside the CDR3, taken from reference TRBV19 and TRBJ1-5): DGGITQSPKYLFRKEGQNVTLSCEQNLNHDAMYWYRQDPGQGLRLIYYSQIVNDFQKGDIAEGYSVSREKKESFPLTVTSAQKNPTAFYLCASSISLAGVSNQPQHFGDGTRLSIL.

This clone has more than one count but fewer than ten. The rearrangement uses TRBV19 and TRBJ2-7; 11 nucleotides align to TRBD2. CDR3 length equals 15 residues. V trimming: 2 bases; J trimming: 3 bases; junction bases outside the gene matches: 3. Looked up from germline, CDR1 is LNHDA and CDR2 is SQIVND (reference sequence). Written as DNA, the CDR3 is TGTGCCAGTAGTATACGGACTAGCGGGCACTACGAGCAGTACTTC. Amino acids: CASSIRTSGHYEQYF.

Points on this clone: Other DNA sequences within the sample encode an identical CDR3. V and J are TRBV28 and TRBJ1-2; 11 bases line up with TRBD1. Germline CDR1 reads MDHEN; CDR2 reads SYDVKM. The CDR3 contains 14 residues. V was clipped by 5 bases and J by 5 bases; unmatched bases: 4. The chain's CDR3 is CASSLGTGGYGYTF. For the CDR3, the DNA is TGTGCCAGCAGTCTGGGGACAGGGGGATATGGCTACACCTTC.

The CDR3 here is CASSLGVSAGSPETQYF. The CDR3 DNA is TGTGCCAGCAGCTTAGGTGTTTCGGCGGGATCGCCCGAGACCCAGTACTTC. The rearrangement joins TRBV11-2 to TRBJ2-5, with D perhaps TRBD2 (6 bases). Germline V lookup: CDR1 SGHAT, CDR2 FQNNGV. The length of the CDR3 is 17 residues. Trimming shortened V by 1 base and J by 5 bases, and 20 bases separated the two germline ends. Drawing the rest from reference TRBV11-2 and TRBJ2-5, the complete variable domain is EAGVAQSPRYKIIEKRQSVAFWCNPISGHATLYWYQQILGQGPKLLIQFQNNGVVDDSQLPKDRFSAERLKGVDSTLKIQPAKLEDSAVYLCASSLGVSAGSPETQYFGPGTRLLVL.

The table lists this clone with a few counts. The chain employs TRBV2 and TRBJ2-6; D perhaps matches TRBD2 (5 bases). The CDR3 sequence is 16 residues long. Germline V gene data show CDR1 as SNHLY and CDR2 as FYNNEI. Trimming shortened V by 11 bases and J by 0 bases, and 17 bases separated the two germline ends. CDR3 nucleotides: TGTGCCTCCCGGAGGAGTCCCCTCTCTGGGGCCAACGTCCTGACTTTC. Protein: CASRRSPLSGANVLTF.

The V gene is TRBV7-3, the J gene TRBJ1-1; weak D call: TRBD1 (6 bases). This CDR3 spans 13 amino acids. Germline V gives CDR1 SGHTA, CDR2 FQGTGA. Trimming left V 5 bases short and J 2 bases short, with 9 bases between. The CDR3 coding sequence is TGTGCCAGCAGCCTGGACAGTAACACTGAAGCTTTCTTT. Translation gives CASSLDSNTEAFF.